The T cell receptor beta chain under discussion was sequenced for a study of post-analysis software for immune sequencing data. Study-wide findings and caveats: With TRBV5-6, TRBV5-1 and TRBV20-1 included, about five TRBV segments were more frequent in patients than in controls.

Incorporated into the TCR beta cDNA libraries were unique molecular identifiers, which served to reduce PCR and sequencing biases. TCRdb used MiXCR to reprocess the PCR reads, holding one entry per CDR3 protein. The sample has under 900,000 distinct CDR3 sequences; approximately 50% are singletons. This clonotype was detected a few times. As yet, its antigen is unknown. Trimming cost V 5 bases and J 4 bases; bases outside gene matches: 7. Germline loops: CDR1 DFQATT, CDR2 SNEGSKA (reference sequence). This CDR3 is 15 amino acids long. Sequencing was done on a sample of blood. V is TRBV20-1 and J is TRBJ2-1; 11 nucleotides match TRBD1. The TCR originated in a girl aged 5 to 17 with multiple sclerosis. CDR3 region: CSAHGQGAVYNEQFF. As DNA, the CDR3 is TGCAGTGCTCATGGACAGGGGGCGGTGTACAATGAGCAGTTCTTC.